Listed below are T cell receptor beta chains from one sample, sequenced in a study of blood T cell repertoires in COVID-19. The data were produced by immunoSEQ multiplex PCR, yet TCRdb's version contains in-frame clones alone and is incomplete. The data contain 200,000 to 250,000 clones, roughly 80% of them singletons. The material sequenced was PBMCs or T cells enriched from blood (not recorded which). The receptors stem from a woman in her thirties or forties with acute COVID-19. Each CDR3 is given with its conserved first and last residue. Fields, in order: D gene, V gene, clone size, J gene, CDR3 protein, CDR3 DNA. The D gene is left open where the match is weak. Clone size is not always given. Where it is, it says once, few, many or a class for expanded clones.

D gene: TRBD2; V gene: TRBV20-1; clone size: NA; J gene: TRBJ2-7; CDR3 protein: CSASRTSMGKNEQYF; CDR3 DNA: TGCAGTGCTAGTAGGACTAGTATGGGGAAGAACGAGCAGTACTTC
D gene: NA; V gene: TRBV4-2; clone size: NA; J gene: TRBJ2-1; CDR3 protein: CASSQGELATSSYNEQFF; CDR3 DNA: TGTGCCAGCAGCCAGGGAGAGCTAGCTACTAGCTCCTACAATGAGCAGTTCTTC
D gene: NA; V gene: TRBV9; clone size: NA; J gene: TRBJ2-2; CDR3 protein: CASSVEARRDSGELFF; CDR3 DNA: TGTGCCAGCAGCGTAGAGGCCAGGAGGGACTCCGGGGAGCTGTTTTTT
D gene: TRBD2; V gene: TRBV28; clone size: NA; J gene: TRBJ2-7; CDR3 protein: CASASTGLAKQAQYF; CDR3 DNA: TGTGCCAGCGCCTCCACGGGACTAGCGAAGCAAGCTCAGTACTTC
D gene: TRBD1; V gene: TRBV6-5; clone size: once; J gene: TRBJ2-7; CDR3 protein: CASTRQGKYEQYF; CDR3 DNA: TGTGCCAGCACGAGACAGGGCAAATACGAGCAGTACTTC
D gene: NA; V gene: TRBV5-1; clone size: NA; J gene: TRBJ1-3; CDR3 protein: CASSVQGTSSGNTIYF; CDR3 DNA: TGCGCCAGCAGCGTTCAGGGAACAAGCTCTGGAAACACCATATATTTT
D gene: NA; V gene: TRBV3-1/TRBV3-2; clone size: NA; J gene: TRBJ1-1; CDR3 protein: CASSPGTPKSNTEAFF; CDR3 DNA: TGTGCCAGCAGCCCCGGGACACCTAAAAGCAACACTGAAGCTTTCTTT
D gene: TRBD1; V gene: TRBV7-2; clone size: NA; J gene: TRBJ1-5; CDR3 protein: CASSPPGQGNQPQHF; CDR3 DNA: TGTGCCAGCAGCCCACCGGGACAGGGAAATCAGCCCCAGCATTTT
D gene: NA; V gene: TRBV3-1/TRBV3-2; clone size: NA; J gene: TRBJ1-1; CDR3 protein: CASSQEGEGDTEAFF; CDR3 DNA: TGTGCCAGCAGCCAAGAGGGAGAGGGGGACACTGAAGCTTTCTTT
D gene: NA; V gene: TRBV3-1/TRBV3-2; clone size: NA; J gene: TRBJ1-6; CDR3 protein: CASSQVAGRNSPLHF; CDR3 DNA: TGTGCCAGCAGCCAAGTGGCAGGGCGCAATTCACCCCTCCACTTT
D gene: NA; V gene: TRBV6-5; clone size: NA; J gene: TRBJ1-5; CDR3 protein: CASTLTGDSNQPQHF; CDR3 DNA: TGTGCCAGCACCCTGACAGGTGATAGCAATCAGCCCCAGCATTTT
D gene: TRBD2; V gene: TRBV7-2; clone size: NA; J gene: TRBJ2-4; CDR3 protein: CASSLRAAGGNIQYF; CDR3 DNA: TGTGCCAGCAGCCTAAGGGCCGCGGGGGGGAACATTCAGTACTTC
D gene: NA; V gene: TRBV5-1; clone size: NA; J gene: TRBJ2-1; CDR3 protein: CASSLASGHPWFF; CDR3 DNA: TGCGCCAGCAGCTTGGCCAGTGGCCATCCGTGGTTCTTC